The clone carrying this T cell receptor (beta chain) was recorded many times. Its specificity is unknown. The TCRbeta library incorporated unique molecular identifiers. Via MiXCR, TCRdb re-called the PCR reads, giving one row per CDR3 protein. This table has about 830,000 distinct CDR3 sequences, 16% appearing once. The data derive from a study of T-cell reconstitution after alpha-beta-depleted transplantation in children. This CDR3 spans 15 amino acids. Trimming removed 2 bases at V and 0 bases at J, with 11 bases between. Germline V gene data show CDR1 as SNHLY and CDR2 as FYNNEI. General observations from the study: Surviving thymic progenitors and recipient T cells were the source of high TCRbeta diversity at day 60 in some patients. From newly produced T cells came most of the T-cell counts and diversity one year after transplant. Several hundred expanded graft clones reportedly were the source of alpha-beta T cells about two months after transplant.

This clonotype originated in a male patient younger than 18 who had a stem cell transplant for acute lymphoblastic leukemia, so the T cells may come from the graft donor. The V and J genes are TRBV2 and TRBJ2-7; D is unclear. Source: PBMCs, mostly from graft donor cells, taken 360 days after TCRalphabeta/CD19-depleted stem cell transplant. Written as DNA, the CDR3 is TGTGCCAGCAGTGAAAGCAGTCCCAGCTCCTACGAGCAGTACTTC. Amino acid sequence: CASSESSPSSYEQYF.